The next 30 T cell receptor beta chains were all read from a single sample in a study of Graves' ophthalmopathy and Graves' hyperthyroidism. RNA served as the template for amplifying TCR beta CDR3 regions. HTBI-primed RT-PCR formed the first round, and a multiplex PCR formed the second. TCRdb reanalysed the multiplex PCR reads using MiXCR and keeps one entry per CDR3 protein. Of 200,000 to 250,000 distinct CDR3 sequences in the sample, 25% to 30% were seen once. The source material was peripheral blood. The source of these receptors is a man in his forties or fifties with Graves' ophthalmopathy.

CDR3 bases: TGTGCCAGCAGTCCCACCGGGACAGGGGATTCACCCCTCCACTTT. Its translation is CASSPTGTGDSPLHF. This chain joins TRBV12-3 or TRBV12-4 and TRBJ1-6; 10 positions agree with TRBD1. V shed 5 bases and J 8 bases; nucleotides not matched to a gene: 6. The CDR3 spans 15 residues.

This clonotype was detected ten times or more. The chain is built from TRBV27 and TRBJ2-5, with D uncertain. Trimming shortened V by 4 bases and J by 1 base, and 16 bases separated the two germline ends. This CDR3 contains 16 residues. CDR1 is MNHEY, CDR2 SMNVEV, per germline (reference sequence). The CDR3 DNA is TGTGCCAGCAGTTCCCATATCCTGAGTAGCCAAGAGACCCAGTACTTC. Translating gives CASSSHILSSQETQYF.

V usage is TRBV6-1 and J usage is TRBJ1-5, with D tentatively TRBD1 (5 bases). The CDR3 totals 15 residues. Germline-derived CDR1 and CDR2 are MNHNS and SASEGT. V lost 4 bases, J lost 6 bases, and 16 bases lay in between. This CDR3 is CASSADGGMGQPQHF. CDR3 nucleotides: TGTGCCAGCAGTGCTGACGGGGGTATGGGTCAGCCCCAGCATTTT.

This clonotype has only one observation. The chain recombines TRBV28 with TRBJ1-5, with 10 nucleotides matching TRBD1. The CDR3 has 14 residues. V dropped 10 bases and J dropped 5; count of bases not matched to a gene: 8. CDR1 MDHEN and CDR2 SYDVKM come from the germline V gene. The CDR3 DNA reads as TGTGCCATAATGGGACAGGGGAGGGATCAGCCCCAGCATTTT. Translated, it gives CAIMGQGRDQPQHF.

This clonotype was counted at least ten times. This chain links TRBV7-9 with TRBJ1-1, with a weak D call TRBD1 (5 bases). The CDR3 covers 15 residues. The V gene's germline CDR1 is SEHNR and CDR2 FQNEAQ (reference sequence). Trimming removed 5 bases at V and 1 base at J, with 14 bases between. The CDR3: CASSPGGGRNTEAFF. CDR3 DNA sequence: TGTGCCAGCAGCCCCGGGGGAGGGAGGAACACTGAAGCTTTCTTT.

This clonotype showed up just a few times. The V call is TRBV7-2, the J call TRBJ2-2; unclear D gene. The CDR3 length is 13 residues. Per the germline V gene, CDR1 is SGHTA and CDR2 is FQGNSA. V lost 7 bases, J lost 4 bases, and 10 bases lay in between. Here the CDR3 DNA reads TGTGCCAGCACCCTAACCGTCACCGGGGAGCTGTTTTTT. Encoded protein: CASTLTVTGELFF.

The chain is built from TRBV11-1 and TRBJ1-5, with 9 bases identical to TRBD1. CDR3 length equals 17 residues. V trimming: 5 bases; J trimming: 2 bases; junction bases outside the gene matches: 10. Germline V lookup: CDR1 SGHAT, CDR2 FQDESV (reference sequence). The CDR3 spells CASSNTGGEAGNQPQHF. The CDR3 DNA is TGTGCCAGCAGCAACACAGGGGGCGAGGCTGGCAATCAGCCCCAGCATTTT.

The chain joins TRBV27 to TRBJ2-7; no clear D gene. V lost 4 bases, J lost 1 base, and 11 bases lay in between. CDR1 is MNHEY, CDR2 SMNVEV, per germline (reference sequence). This CDR3 comprises 14 residues. This chain's CDR3 is CASSSAAVSYEQYF. The CDR3 DNA is TGTGCCAGCAGTTCCGCCGCGGTTTCCTACGAGCAGTACTTC.

This clonotype has ten or more counts. The chain links TRBV27 to TRBJ2-7; D is undetermined. Germline CDR1 reads MNHEY; CDR2 reads SMNVEV (reference sequence). CDR3 length: 15 residues. V gave up 6 bases and J gave up 0 bases, with 15 bases separating them. The CDR3 sequence is CASSTEGPSSYEQYF. CDR3 sequence (DNA): TGTGCCAGCAGCACGGAAGGCCCAAGCTCCTACGAGCAGTACTTC.

This clonotype was detected only a few times. V usage is TRBV11-2 and J usage is TRBJ1-2; weak D call: TRBD1 (6 bases). The CDR3 is 14 amino acids. CDR1 is SGHAT and CDR2 is FQNNGV in the germline V gene. Trimming removed 4 bases at V and 2 bases at J, with 11 bases between. The CDR3 sequence is CASSYPGQNYGYTF. In nucleotides, the CDR3 is TGTGCCAGCAGCTACCCGGGACAAAACTATGGCTACACCTTC.

The CDR3 sequence is CSVVGQQGAGTEAFF. CDR3 DNA: TGCAGCGTTGTAGGGCAACAGGGGGCAGGCACTGAAGCTTTCTTT. This chain connects TRBV29-1 to TRBJ1-1, with 9 nucleotides matching TRBD1. Germline V CDR1 and CDR2: SQVTM, ANQGSEA. The V and J ends lost 4 bases and 4 bases, in that order; junction bases with no gene match: 10. This CDR3 comprises 15 residues.

There are many counts of this clonotype. The chain couples TRBV6-1 to TRBJ2-3; D unresolved. V was cut by 2 bases and J by 0 bases, with 12 bases left in between. Germline V gives CDR1 MNHNS, CDR2 SASEGT. CDR3 length: 16 amino acids. CDR3 coding DNA: TGTGCCAGCAGTGAATCGCCCCAGAGTAGCACAGATACGCAGTATTTT. This gives the protein CASSESPQSSTDTQYF.

This clonotype showed up many times. The chain employs TRBV10-3 and TRBJ2-7; 11 bases are a match to TRBD2. CDR1 and CDR2 (germline): ENHRY, SYGVKD. Trimming removed 11 bases from V and 3 bases from J; junction bases left unmatched: 6. The CDR3 is 13 residues long. The CDR3 coding sequence is TGTGCCGTCGCCGGGACTAGCGGCTACGAGCAGTACTTC. Amino acids: CAVAGTSGYEQYF.

This chain joins TRBV20-1 and TRBJ2-5; D is unresolved. Germline CDR1 DFQATT, CDR2 SNEGSKA (reference sequence). Trimming removed 0 bases at V and 1 base at J, with 6 bases between. The CDR3 spans 13 residues. CDR3 sequence (DNA): TGCAGTGCTAGAGAACCTTTCCAAGAGACCCAGTACTTC. It codes for CSAREPFQETQYF.

This sequence joins TRBV12-3 or TRBV12-4 and TRBJ2-7; D perhaps matches TRBD2 (6 bases). V was pared by 8 bases and J by 2 bases, with 19 bases between. This CDR3 is built from 15 residues. The CDR3, as DNA: TGTGCCAGCTCACCAGGCGGGGCCGGACCCTACGAGCAGTACTTC. This encodes CASSPGGAGPYEQYF.

The chain uses TRBV30 and TRBJ2-5; D might be TRBD1 (5 bases). CDR3 length: 13 residues. From germline, CDR1 is GTSNPN and CDR2 SVGIG (reference sequence). V gave up 2 bases and J gave up 1 base, with 8 bases separating them. The CDR3 DNA reads TGTGCCTGGAGTCAGGGCTTCCAAGAGACCCAGTACTTC. Its protein is CAWSQGFQETQYF. Together with reference TRBV30 and TRBJ2-5, the CDR3 gives the full variable domain: SQTIHQWPATLVQPVGSPLSLECTVEGTSNPNLYWYRQAAGRGLQLLFYSVGIGQISSEVPQNLSASRPQDRQFILSSKKLLLSDSGFYLCAWSQGFQETQYFGPGTRLLVL.

The J gene is TRBJ2-2, the V gene TRBV28, with 15 positions matching TRBD2. V lost 6 bases, J lost 7 bases, and 6 bases stayed unmatched. The CDR3 is 16 amino acids. Germline values: CDR1 MDHEN, CDR2 SYDVKM. The chain's CDR3 is CASRPGLAGGIGELFF. The CDR3 region has the DNA TGTGCCAGCAGGCCCGGACTAGCGGGGGGGATCGGGGAGCTGTTTTTT.

This chain joins TRBV2 and TRBJ2-7; D unresolved. Germline-derived CDR1 and CDR2 are SNHLY and FYNNEI. V lost 1 base to trimming and J lost 1 base, with 11 bases between them. The CDR3 sequence is 15 residues long. The CDR3 sequence: CASSEGVTLSYEQYF. The CDR3 nucleotides read TGTGCCAGCAGTGAAGGGGTTACCCTGTCCTACGAGCAGTACTTC.

CDR3 sequence (DNA): TGTGCCAGCAGCTCCCCCGGGGTGGCGGGGGGCCAAGAGACCCAGTACTTC. Its protein is CASSSPGVAGGQETQYF. This rearrangement joins TRBV7-6 to TRBJ2-5; TRBD2 matches 8 bases. V trimming: 4 bases; J trimming: 1 base; junction bases outside the gene matches: 11. The CDR3 is 17 residues long. Germline CDR1 SGHVS, CDR2 FNYEAQ. Looking up the rest from reference TRBV7-6 and TRBJ2-5 gives the full variable domain: GAGVSQSPRYKVTKRGQDVALRCDPISGHVSLYWYRQALGQGPEFLTYFNYEAQQDKSGLPNDRFSAERPEGSISTLTIQRTEQRDSAMYRCASSSPGVAGGQETQYFGPGTRLLVL.

This clonotype was counted a single time. This sequence joins TRBV6-1 and TRBJ1-1; D is unresolved. The CDR3 sequence is 13 residues long. CDR1 and CDR2 from the germline V gene are MNHNS and SASEGT. Trimming removed 6 bases from V and 2 bases from J, with 10 bases in between. The CDR3 here is CASSPRINTEAFF. The DNA for the CDR3 is TGTGCCAGCAGCCCTCGCATTAACACTGAAGCTTTCTTT.

The rearrangement joins TRBV7-2 to TRBJ1-1, with D hard to call. Per germline, CDR1 SGHTA and CDR2 FQGNSA. V was clipped by 6 bases and J by 5 bases, with 13 bases between them. This CDR3 has 13 amino acids. The CDR3 here is CASSFPPRTEAFF. For the CDR3, the DNA is TGTGCCAGCAGTTTTCCTCCGCGAACTGAAGCTTTCTTT.

This clonotype was detected many times. The J gene is TRBJ2-7, the V gene TRBV4-1, with a weak D call TRBD1 (6 bases). V shed 0 bases and J shed 0 bases, with 12 bases lying between them. CDR3 length: 16 amino acids. Germline V gene data show CDR1 as MGHRA and CDR2 as YSYEKL. The CDR3 DNA reads TGCGCCAGCAGCCAAGATAGGGGGATTTTCTCCTACGAGCAGTACTTC. The encoded protein is CASSQDRGIFSYEQYF.

This clonotype was observed at least ten times. The chain is built from TRBV7-3 and TRBJ1-1, with D unresolved. Looked up from germline, CDR1 is SGHTA and CDR2 is FQGTGA. The CDR3 runs to 13 residues. Trimming took off 3 bases at V and 1 base at J, with 6 bases between the two ends. CDR3 loop: CASSLIKNTEAFF. CDR3 nucleotide sequence: TGTGCCAGCAGCTTGATCAAGAACACTGAAGCTTTCTTT.

This clonotype was seen repeatedly, ten times or more. The chain employs TRBV6-2 or TRBV6-3 and TRBJ1-5, with unresolved D. The CDR3 covers 13 residues. Germline values: CDR1 MNHEY, CDR2 SVGEGT. V dropped 2 bases and J dropped 7 bases, with 9 bases sitting between them. CDR3 region: CASSYEARQPQHF. DNA for the CDR3: TGTGCCAGCAGTTACGAAGCGAGACAGCCCCAGCATTTT.

J is TRBJ1-1 and V is TRBV20-1, with a tentative D call TRBD1 (6 bases). V lost 5 bases, J lost 1 base, and 8 bases lay in between. Germline V gives CDR1 DFQATT, CDR2 SNEGSKA (reference sequence). The CDR3 consists of 12 residues. As DNA, the CDR3 is TGCAGTGCTTACAGGGAGAACACTGAAGCTTTCTTT. Translated, it gives CSAYRENTEAFF.

The V call is TRBV7-3, the J call TRBJ2-7; D gene ambiguous. The germline V and J ends were trimmed by 5 bases and 2 bases, with 10 bases remaining between them. Germline loops: CDR1 SGHTA, CDR2 FQGTGA. The CDR3 sequence is 13 residues long. Written as DNA, the CDR3 is TGTGCCAGCAGCGCCGGGCCCACCTACGAGCAGTACTTC. Protein sequence: CASSAGPTYEQYF.

V usage is TRBV6-2 or TRBV6-3 and J usage is TRBJ2-5; the match to TRBD2 covers 7 bases. Per the germline V gene, CDR1 is MNHEY and CDR2 is SVGEGT. The ends lost 0 bases at V and 3 bases at J; junction bases unmatched: 13. This CDR3 has 18 residues. CDR3 protein: CASSYSGGGSPYEETQYF. The CDR3 nucleotides read TGTGCCAGCAGTTACTCGGGTGGCGGGAGTCCATATGAAGAGACCCAGTACTTC.

This clonotype was observed at least ten times. The rearrangement joins TRBV5-1 to TRBJ2-2; possibly TRBD2 for D (6 bases). Germline-derived CDR1 and CDR2 are SGHRS and YFSETQ. CDR3 length: 15 amino acids. V lost 5 bases to trimming and J lost 6 bases, with 17 bases between them. The CDR3 coding sequence is TGCGCCAGCAGGTTTGGCGGCGGGGCTGCCGGGGAGCTGTTTTTT. Amino acid sequence: CASRFGGGAAGELFF.

This clonotype was recorded many times. This chain uses TRBV19 with TRBJ2-4; D unclear. Trimming removed 7 bases at V and 0 bases at J, with 7 bases between. CDR1 is LNHDA and CDR2 is SQIVND in the germline V gene (reference sequence). The CDR3 runs 13 residues. The CDR3 DNA reads TGTGCCAGTAAAGACCTAGCCAAAAACATTCAGTACTTC. This encodes CASKDLAKNIQYF.

This clonotype was observed many times. V gene TRBV29-1 combines with J gene TRBJ1-2, with D possibly being TRBD1 (6 bases). Trimming left V 4 bases short and J 6 bases short, with 18 bases between. Germline V gene sequence: CDR1 SQVTM, CDR2 ANQGSEA. This CDR3 contains 14 residues. The CDR3 spells CSVGIRGRNHGYTF. CDR3 bases: TGCAGCGTTGGCATCAGGGGACGGAATCATGGCTACACCTTC.